Sequencing of this T cell receptor (beta chain) was carried out in a study of cytomegalovirus exposure and HLA in healthy donors. Comments on this clone: Its antigen is unknown.

Study-level results: A list of around 160 TCR beta chains associated with cytomegalovirus was given. About 87% or about 30% of the time was how often most TCR beta V segments were productive, according to an earlier analysis.

Healthy people donating bone marrow made up the donors. This CDR3 comprises 11 residues. The V end lost 1 base, the J end lost 7 bases, and 8 bases lay between the germline ends. Germline values: CDR1 DFQATT, CDR2 SNEGSKA (reference sequence). Amplification used 60 Vbeta primers and 13 Jbeta primers. Measured with immunoSEQ multiplex PCR; TCRdb has only the in-frame clones, and not every one. The table lists about 200,000 clones. The origin of this receptor is a girl aged 2 to 9 in good health and CMV-seropositive. Sequences were obtained from PBMCs. The gene calls are TRBV20-1 and TRBJ2-7; the D is unclear. Here the CDR3 DNA reads TGCAGTGCTAGAGTTCTATGGGAGCAGTACTTC. Translating gives CSARVLWEQYF.